The next 17 T cell receptor beta chains were all read from a single sample in a study of cytomegalovirus exposure and HLA in healthy donors. It was with 60 Vbeta and 13 Jbeta primers that the PCR ran. The data were produced by immunoSEQ multiplex PCR, yet TCRdb's version contains in-frame clones alone and is incomplete. This table holds approximately 190,000 clones, roughly four fifths found once. Sequencing input: PBMCs. These TCRs come from a woman under 30 in good health and CMV-seronegative.

V usage is TRBV4-3 and J usage is TRBJ1-2; D remains unclear. The CDR3 covers 13 residues. The V and J ends lost 1 base and 7 bases respectively, with 10 bases between them. Germline values: CDR1 LGHNA, CDR2 YSLEER. CDR3 coding DNA: TGCGCCAGCAGCCAAGGGGCAGCGGGTGGCTACACCTTC. Amino acids: CASSQGAAGGYTF.

The rearrangement joins TRBV19 to TRBJ1-2, with D maybe TRBD1 (5 bases). The V gene lost 5 bases and the J gene lost 5 bases, with 18 bases spanning the gap. CDR1 is LNHDA, CDR2 SQIVND, per germline (reference sequence). This CDR3 is built from 15 residues. CDR3 in amino acids: CASSAPEWGQYGYTF. CDR3 nucleotides: TGTGCCAGTAGTGCACCGGAATGGGGCCAATATGGCTACACCTTC.

This chain joins TRBV4-2 and TRBJ2-5; a weak D match, TRBD2 (6 bases). V gave up 0 bases and J gave up 4 bases, with 9 bases separating them. The CDR3 is made up of 14 amino acids. Looked up from germline, CDR1 is LGHNA and CDR2 is YNFKEQ. Here the CDR3 reads CASSQEGGVETQYF. The CDR3 DNA sequence: TGTGCCAGCAGCCAAGAAGGAGGGGTAGAGACCCAGTACTTC.

CDR3 sequence: CASSRTGQENGTSGISVTDTQYF. DNA of the CDR3: TGTGCCAGCAGCAGGACGGGACAGGAGAACGGGACTAGCGGGATCTCTGTCACAGATACGCAGTATTTT. This rearrangement joins TRBV21-1 to TRBJ2-3; the table's D call TRBD2 went unverified against the DNA. TRBV21-1 is a pseudogene segment. This CDR3 contains 23 residues.

V gene TRBV6-1 combines with J gene TRBJ2-7, with 9 positions matching TRBD2. The CDR3 is 15 amino acids. Trimming took 1 base from V and 1 from J; bases not matched to a gene: 2. Germline V lookup: CDR1 MNHNS, CDR2 SASEGT. This CDR3 is CASSEGLAGSYEQYV. The CDR3 nucleotides read TGTGCCAGCAGTGAAGGGCTAGCGGGATCCTACGAGCAGTACGTC.

The chain recombines TRBV19 with TRBJ2-1; TRBD2 agrees at 11 bases. Germline CDR1 and CDR2: LNHDA and SQIVND (reference sequence). Germline trimming cut 6 bases from V and 8 bases from J; bases unmatched to any gene: 9. CDR3 length: 15 amino acids. In DNA, the CDR3 is TGTGCCAGTAGCACGACTAGCGGGAATAGGGATGAGCAGTTCTTC. Its protein product is CASSTTSGNRDEQFF.

V is TRBV30 and J is TRBJ1-3, with TRBD1 matching over 8 bases. This CDR3 has 12 residues. Germline CDR1 is GTSNPN and CDR2 is SVGIG (reference sequence). V shed 5 bases and J 6 bases; nucleotides not matched to a gene: 3. CDR3 sequence (DNA): TGTGCCTGGCCGCAGGGGGCAAACACCATATATTTT. It is translated as CAWPQGANTIYF.

The rearrangement joins TRBV19 to TRBJ1-1; TRBD1 matches 8 bases. CDR1 is LNHDA, CDR2 SQIVND, per germline (reference sequence). This CDR3 has 16 amino acids. V gave up 0 bases and J gave up 6 bases; unmatched junction bases: 9. The CDR3 DNA reads as TGTGCCAGTAGTATAGATCCCACAGGGGGAATGCCTGAAGCTTTCTTT. Translation: CASSIDPTGGMPEAFF.

The J gene is TRBJ2-1, the V gene TRBV7-6; TRBD2 agrees at 7 bases. This CDR3 spans 16 amino acids. Germline loops: CDR1 SGHVS, CDR2 FNYEAQ. V lost 5 bases, J lost 0 bases, and 7 bases stayed unmatched. The chain's CDR3 is CASSLVGGSSYNEQFF. As DNA, the CDR3 is TGTGCCAGCAGCCTAGTGGGGGGGAGCTCCTACAATGAGCAGTTCTTC.

About this clone: The sample has other DNA sequences that encode this CDR3 too. This chain joins TRBV30 and TRBJ1-2; TRBD1 matches 7 bases. The CDR3 contains 14 residues. V gave up 1 base and J gave up 4 bases; unmatched junction bases: 6. CDR1 and CDR2 (germline): GTSNPN, SVGIG (reference sequence). The CDR3 sequence is CAWSAQGGSYGYTF. The CDR3 nucleotides are TGTGCCTGGAGTGCACAAGGGGGCTCCTATGGCTACACCTTC.

J is TRBJ2-7 and V is TRBV11-2; TRBD1 matches at 11 bases. The CDR3 runs to 13 residues. The junction had 6 bases not matched to a gene; V was cut back by 5 bases and J by 9 bases. Per germline, CDR1 SGHAT and CDR2 FQNNGV. The CDR3 spells CASSAGQGAMQYF. The CDR3 bases are TGTGCCAGCAGCGCTGGACAGGGGGCAATGCAGTACTTC.

The J gene is TRBJ2-7, the V gene TRBV27, with a tentative D call TRBD2 (5 bases). The CDR3 runs 13 residues. The V and J ends lost 6 bases and 0 bases respectively, with 9 bases between them. The germline gives CDR1 MNHEY, CDR2 SMNVEV (reference sequence). CDR3 nucleotides: TGTGCCAGCAGCGCTCGGGGCTCCTACGAGCAGTACTTC. Protein: CASSARGSYEQYF.

The rearrangement joins TRBV27 to TRBJ2-5; a possible D gene is TRBD1 (5 bases). The J call may be mistaken, given a closer DNA end match to TRBJ2-7. Per the germline V gene, CDR1 is MNHEY and CDR2 is SMNVEV (reference sequence). The CDR3 runs to 13 residues. CDR3 amino acids: CASSLGAPYEQYF. The CDR3 DNA reads as TGTGCCAGCAGTCTAGGGGCCCCCTACGAGCAGTACTTC.

The chain is built from TRBV6-5 and TRBJ2-1; D uncertain. The CDR3 is 13 residues long. Between the trimmed V and J ends, which lost 0 bases and 8 bases, there was a span of 8 bases. CDR1 is MNHEY and CDR2 is SVGAGI in the germline V gene. Here the CDR3 reads CASSYSSIDEQFF. In nucleotides, the CDR3 is TGTGCCAGCAGTTACTCATCTATTGATGAGCAGTTCTTC.

The gene calls are TRBV19 and TRBJ2-7; 8 positions match TRBD1. CDR1 LNHDA and CDR2 SQIVND come from the germline V gene (reference sequence). This CDR3 has 15 amino acids. Unmatched junction bases numbered 14, after V lost 7 bases and J lost 6 bases. The CDR3 loop reads CASIDSGQGLSEQYF. CDR3 sequence (DNA): TGTGCCAGTATCGATTCCGGACAGGGCCTGAGCGAGCAGTACTTC.

This rearrangement joins TRBV5-1 to TRBJ2-3; no reliable D call. Per germline, CDR1 SGHRS and CDR2 YFSETQ. This CDR3 has 13 amino acids. V was pared by 5 bases and J by 2 bases, with 9 bases between. The CDR3 DNA follows: TGCGCCAGCAGGGAGACTTTCACAGATACGCAGTATTTT. Residues: CASRETFTDTQYF. The full variable domain, its missing parts supplied by reference TRBV5-1 and TRBJ2-3, is KAGVTQTPRYLIKTRGQQVTLSCSPISGHRSVSWYQQTPGQGLQFLFEYFSETQRNKGNFPGRFSGRQFSNSRSEMNVSTLELGDSALYLCASRETFTDTQYFGPGTRLTVL.

The chain has TRBV28 and TRBJ2-7, with TRBD2 matching 9 bases. This CDR3 spans 16 amino acids. V gave up 6 bases and J gave up 1 base; unmatched junction bases: 10. CDR1 and CDR2 from the germline V gene are MDHEN and SYDVKM. The CDR3 reads CASRALSGRYSYEQYF. The CDR3 bases are TGTGCCAGCAGGGCACTCAGCGGGAGGTATTCCTACGAGCAGTACTTC. The entire variable domain, with the rest obtained from reference TRBV28 and TRBJ2-7, is as follows: DVKVTQSSRYLVKRTGEKVFLECVQDMDHENMFWYRQDPGLGLRLIYFSYDVKMKEKGDIPEGYSVSREKKERFSLILESASTNQTSMYLCASRALSGRYSYEQYFGPGTRLTVT.